The 17 T cell receptor beta chains in this list originate from one sample, sequenced in a study of CD8+CD57+ T cells in acquired aplastic anemia (dated by TCRdb to the late 2010s). Instrument used: Illumina HiSeq 2000. Genomic DNA was used as template for profiling of TCR beta VDJ combinations and CDR3 sequences. The public reads were quality trimmed at Q25 with fastp and then assembled into clones with MiXCR by TCRdb, keeping productive beta chains. CDR3 protein sequences are deduplicated, and each keeps its most common genes and DNA. Within this sample are just over 400,000 distinct CDR3 sequences, with about two thirds of them counted one time only. 3% to 4.5% of the sample lies in the top ten. The sample comprised sorted CD4+, CD8+, or CD8+CD57+ T cells (not recorded which) from PBMCs. Receptors originate from a human donor in good health, serving as a control.

The chain combines TRBV12-3 or TRBV12-4 with TRBJ2-3, with TRBD2 matching over 8 bases. The J segment lost 0 bases and the V segment lost 1 base, leaving 6 bases of the junction unmatched. There are 17 residues in the CDR3. CDR3 nucleotides: TGTGCCAGCAGTTTAGGGAGGCCTAGCGGGAGCACAGATACGCAGTATTTT. As protein: CASSLGRPSGSTDTQYF.

As to this clonotype: An end of the junction does not agree with germline; a read error may underlie this. This chain links TRBV7-8 with TRBJ2-6; possibly TRBD1 for D (6 bases). This CDR3 contains 16 residues. Germline V gives CDR1 SGHVS, CDR2 FQNEAQ. The CDR3: CATSRVGAEGANTLTF. The CDR3 coding sequence is TGTGCCACCAGCAGAGTGGGGGCTGAAGGGGCCAACACCCTGACTTTC.

A few counts support this clonotype. The V and J genes are TRBV29-1 and TRBJ1-2; TRBD1 matches at 9 bases. The CDR3 is 14 amino acids. Germline CDR1 SQVTM, CDR2 ANQGSEA. V shed 3 bases, J shed 8 bases, and the junction held 10 bases outside the gene matches. CDR3 in amino acids: CSVDKSGGTGGYTF. The CDR3 region has the DNA TGCAGCGTTGATAAATCGGGCGGGACAGGGGGCTACACCTTC.

The chain uses TRBV11-2 and TRBJ1-2; TRBD1 matches at 7 bases. Germline CDR1 and CDR2: SGHAT and FQNNGV. V shed 7 bases, J shed 3 bases, and the junction held 14 bases outside the gene matches. CDR3 length: 16 amino acids. CDR3 residues: CASNGQVGETDYGYTF. The CDR3, as DNA: TGTGCCAGCAACGGACAGGTAGGGGAAACTGACTATGGCTACACCTTC.

The rearrangement uses TRBV9 and TRBJ1-5; no reliable D call. V was clipped by 4 bases and J by 16 bases, with 24 bases between them. Germline V gene data show CDR1 as SGDLS and CDR2 as YYNGEE. The CDR3 sequence is 14 residues long. CDR3 nucleotides: TGTGCCAGCAGCAACCCTGGGATTTCTATTAGCAATCATTTT. Translation: CASSNPGISISNHF.

The CDR3 spells CASSLEGAYKPQHF. The CDR3, as DNA: TGTGCCAGCAGCCTGGAGGGAGCATACAAGCCCCAGCATTTT. The V gene is TRBV2, the J gene TRBJ1-5; D gene ambiguous. There are 14 residues in the CDR3. V was pared by 6 bases and J by 8 bases, with 17 bases between. CDR1 and CDR2 (germline): SNHLY, FYNNEI.

This clonotype has only one observation. The chain combines TRBV12-3 or TRBV12-4 with TRBJ2-5; 10 nucleotides agree with TRBD1. V lost 8 bases to trimming and J lost 5 bases; unmatched junction nucleotides: 8. CDR3 length: 14 residues. In DNA, the CDR3 is TGTGCCAGCTACAACTCGGGACAGGGGGAGACCCAGTACTTC. Translation: CASYNSGQGETQYF.

V gene TRBV5-6 combines with J gene TRBJ2-6; D not resolved. The germline V gene has CDR1 SGHDT and CDR2 YYEEEE. The CDR3 runs 16 residues. V was shortened by 4 bases and J by 0 bases, with 11 bases between the two germline ends. The CDR3 region has the DNA TGTGCCAGCAGCGGTACCGGCGACTCTGGGGCCAACGTCCTGACTTTC. It is translated as CASSGTGDSGANVLTF. The full variable domain, rest sourced from reference TRBV5-6 and TRBJ2-6, is DAGVTQSPTHLIKTRGQQVTLRCSPKSGHDTVSWYQQALGQGPQFIFQYYEEEERQRGNFPDRFSGHQFPNYSSELNVNALLLGDSALYLCASSGTGDSGANVLTFGAGSRLTVL.

This clonotype was seen at least ten times. The chain couples TRBV6-4 to TRBJ2-3; 8 nucleotides align to TRBD2. V was pared by 8 bases and J by 2 bases, with 18 bases of the junction left unmatched. CDR3 length equals 18 residues. Germline loops: CDR1 MRHNA, CDR2 SNTAGT. The CDR3 is CASSLPTCTSGLTDTQYF. CDR3 sequence (DNA): TGTGCCAGCTCTCTCCCTACCTGCACTAGCGGCCTCACAGATACGCAGTATTTT.

The V and J genes are TRBV20-1 and TRBJ1-2; no reliable D call. The germline CDR1 and CDR2 sequences are DFQATT and SNEGSKA (reference sequence). Trimming stripped 6 bases from V and 9 bases from J, with 20 bases between. This CDR3 comprises 13 residues. The CDR3 DNA reads TGCAGTGCCAAAGGTAGCAGCATAAACAGCTACACCTTC. Amino acid sequence: CSAKGSSINSYTF.

This clonotype was counted only a few times. The gene calls are TRBV24-1 and TRBJ1-1; maybe TRBD1 (5 bases). CDR3 size: 14 residues. V dropped 7 bases and J dropped 3 bases, with 14 bases sitting between them. Germline V gene sequence: CDR1 KGHDR, CDR2 SFDVKD. The CDR3 coding sequence is TGTGCCACCAGGGGACGCACAGGTGACACTGAAGCTTTCTTT. Its translation is CATRGRTGDTEAFF.

V is TRBV6-2 or TRBV6-3 and J is TRBJ1-2; D might be TRBD1 (5 bases). CDR1 MNHEY and CDR2 SVGEGT come from the germline V gene. This CDR3 is built from 14 residues. V lost 5 bases to trimming and J lost 10 bases, with 20 bases between them. The CDR3 region has the DNA TGTGCCAGCAGTGAGGGGACCGTCGATTTTGACTACACCTTC. The encoded protein is CASSEGTVDFDYTF.

The rearrangement joins TRBV29-1 to TRBJ1-1, with unresolved D. V lost 3 bases, J lost 5 bases, and 10 bases lay in between. Germline V gene lookup returns CDR1 SQVTM and CDR2 ANQGSEA. This CDR3 contains 12 residues. The CDR3 spells CSVEWGSTEAFF. The CDR3 DNA is TGCAGCGTTGAGTGGGGTTCAACTGAAGCTTTCTTT.

The genes are TRBV10-3 and TRBJ1-3, with a weak D call TRBD1 (5 bases). V gave up 7 bases and J gave up 4 bases, with 14 bases separating them. This CDR3 has 14 residues. Germline-derived CDR1 and CDR2 are ENHRY and SYGVKD. CDR3 loop: CAIIDGANGNTIYF. In DNA, the CDR3 is TGTGCCATCATTGATGGGGCGAACGGAAACACCATATATTTT.

The V gene is TRBV20-1, the J gene TRBJ2-7; 7 nucleotides line up with TRBD1. Germline CDR1 and CDR2: DFQATT and SNEGSKA (reference sequence). With V trimmed by 7 bases and J by 2 bases, 14 bases remained unmatched. The CDR3 spans 15 residues. The CDR3 DNA follows: TGCAGTGGCCAGACTCTGACAGGGCTTGCCTACGAGCAGTACTTC. This gives the protein CSGQTLTGLAYEQYF.

The CDR3 region has the DNA TGTGCCAGCATGGAGTCGCAGGGGGCGCGTGGCTACACCTTC. This encodes CASMESQGARGYTF. The V call is TRBV6-6, the J call TRBJ1-2, with TRBD1 identical over 8 bases. Trimming at V came to 7 bases and at J to 7 bases, leaving 11 bases not matched to a gene. This CDR3 is built from 14 residues. Germline-derived CDR1 and CDR2 are MNHNY and SVGAGI (reference sequence).

Worth noting for this clonotype: A much larger clone lies one base from this, so it may be a read error. J is TRBJ2-1 and V is TRBV5-1; D call uncertain. V dropped 0 bases and J dropped 9 bases, with 16 bases sitting between them. The CDR3 runs 15 residues. Germline V gives CDR1 SGHRS, CDR2 YFSETQ. In DNA, the CDR3 is TGCGCCAGCAGCTTGGCCCGGGCTAGTCAAGGTGAGCAGTTCTTC. Translation gives CASSLARASQGEQFF.